The 25 T cell receptor beta chains below were found in one sample sequenced in a study of T cells after yellow fever vaccination. Each CDR3 protein is one row after TCRdb ran MiXCR on the 5' RACE reads. The sample comprises 250,000 or so distinct CDR3 sequences, 6% to 8% of which are singletons, and about 0.95% rests with the top ten. The specimen comprised CD4+ T cells sorted from PBMCs, sampled on the day of the yellow fever booster vaccination. The receptors derive from a young man who received the YFV17D yellow fever vaccine.

V and J are TRBV12-3 or TRBV12-4 and TRBJ2-1, with a tentative D call TRBD2 (6 bases). Trimming pared 4 bases from V and 0 bases from J, leaving 13 bases between. The CDR3 covers 16 residues. The CDR3 DNA is TGTGCCAGCAGTTCCGGGACTCCCAGCTCCTACAATGAGCAGTTCTTC. Translation gives CASSSGTPSSYNEQFF.

There are many counts of this clonotype. The chain recombines TRBV11-2 with TRBJ2-3; no reliable D call. CDR3 length: 20 residues. Trimming removed 3 bases from V and 0 bases from J, with 25 bases in between. The V gene's germline CDR1 is SGHAT and CDR2 FQNNGV. The CDR3 is CASSFPLFEWRFDSTDTQYF. For the CDR3, the DNA is TGTGCCAGCAGCTTCCCCCTCTTTGAGTGGCGGTTTGATAGCACAGATACGCAGTATTTT.

This clonotype was picked up many times. The gene calls are TRBV6-5 and TRBJ2-3; possible D gene TRBD2, 5 bases. Trimming stripped 4 bases from V and 1 base from J, with 9 bases between. Germline-derived CDR1 and CDR2 are MNHEY and SVGAGI. The CDR3 totals 14 residues. CDR3 nucleotides: TGTGCCAGCAGTTGGGGTAGCGGCACAGATACGCAGTATTTT. This translates into CASSWGSGTDTQYF.

The chain combines TRBV20-1 with TRBJ1-5; a possible D gene is TRBD1 (6 bases). CDR1 and CDR2 from the germline V gene are DFQATT and SNEGSKA (reference sequence). Trimming stripped 3 bases from V and 4 bases from J, with 13 bases between. This CDR3 spans 14 amino acids. CDR3 in DNA: TGCAGTGCTAGCCAGAACAGGGATAATCAGCCCCAGCATTTT. It codes for CSASQNRDNQPQHF.

This clonotype was detected only a few times. The chain recombines TRBV12-3 or TRBV12-4 with TRBJ1-1; D gene ambiguous. The CDR3 sequence is 18 residues long. The ends were cut back, 3 bases at V and 0 bases at J, with 20 bases in the middle. CDR3: CASSFLAPAPHMNTEAFF. The DNA of the CDR3 is TGTGCCAGCAGTTTTCTGGCCCCAGCCCCTCACATGAACACTGAAGCTTTCTTT.

This clonotype was counted many times. The chain recombines TRBV9 with TRBJ2-1; 11 bases line up with TRBD2. Germline values: CDR1 SGDLS, CDR2 YYNGEE. This CDR3 comprises 15 residues. The V segment lost 4 bases and the J segment 4 bases; nucleotides outside the gene matches: 4. This CDR3 is CASSTGTSGYNEQFF. CDR3 DNA sequence: TGTGCCAGCAGCACCGGGACTAGCGGTTACAATGAGCAGTTCTTC.

In its sample, this clonotype was seen many times. The J gene is TRBJ2-3, the V gene TRBV20-1; perhaps D is TRBD1 or TRBD2 (6 bases each). Per the germline V gene, CDR1 is DFQATT and CDR2 is SNEGSKA (reference sequence). V lost 5 bases and J lost 3, with 15 bases in between. CDR3 length: 14 amino acids. In DNA form, the CDR3 reads TGCAGTGCTCTTCAAGGGGGGCTGACAGATACGCAGTATTTT. As protein: CSALQGGLTDTQYF.

The chain is built from TRBV11-1 and TRBJ2-2; no clear D. CDR1 is SGHAT, CDR2 FQDESV, per germline (reference sequence). The CDR3 contains 17 residues. Trimming cost V 5 bases and J 1 base, with 17 bases left between them. CDR3 in amino acids: CASSPSGYLRNTGELFF. In nucleotides, the CDR3 is TGTGCCAGCAGCCCGAGTGGGTACCTAAGGAACACCGGGGAGCTGTTTTTT.

In its sample, this clonotype was seen a few times. The chain employs TRBV5-1 and TRBJ2-3; D gene ambiguous. Germline V gene sequence: CDR1 SGHRS, CDR2 YFSETQ. V dropped 2 bases and J dropped 4 bases, with 5 bases sitting between them. The CDR3 consists of 12 residues. CDR3 nucleotide sequence: TGCGCCAGCAGCTTTCGTTCAGATACGCAGTATTTT. Protein sequence: CASSFRSDTQYF.

This clonotype was picked up a small number of times. The rearrangement uses TRBV6-5 and TRBJ2-3; D tentatively reads TRBD1 or TRBD2 (5 bases each). CDR1 is MNHEY and CDR2 is SVGAGI in the germline V gene. The CDR3 has 17 residues. V was pared by 2 bases and J by 5 bases, with 20 bases between. The CDR3 coding sequence is TGTGCCAGCAGTTACGGATCGGGGACCCGGAGTAGAGATACGCAGTATTTT. Its protein is CASSYGSGTRSRDTQYF.

This clonotype has just a few counts. V gene TRBV9 combines with J gene TRBJ2-5; D gene uncertain. This CDR3 spans 12 amino acids. The V end was cut by 2 bases, the J end by 1 base, with 3 bases between. The germline CDR1 and CDR2 sequences are SGDLS and YYNGEE. DNA of the CDR3: TGTGCCAGCAGCGTTTCCCAAGAGACCCAGTACTTC. It yields the protein CASSVSQETQYF.

This clonotype turned up a few times. The DNA of the CDR3 is TGTGCCAGCAGCCCGGCTAGGGGGAAAAATGAGCAGTTCTTC. This gives the protein CASSPARGKNEQFF. V usage is TRBV7-6 and J usage is TRBJ2-1; possibly TRBD1 for D (6 bases). V was trimmed by 5 bases and J by 7 bases, leaving 15 bases between them. This CDR3 has 14 residues. Looked up from germline, CDR1 is SGHVS and CDR2 is FNYEAQ.

This clonotype was seen ten or more times. The chain joins TRBV29-1 to TRBJ2-3; D is undetermined. Trimming stripped 8 bases from V and 4 bases from J, with 16 bases between. This CDR3 spans 13 amino acids. The germline V gene encodes CDR1 SQVTM and CDR2 ANQGSEA. Written as DNA, the CDR3 is TGCAGCCCCCGGATGGCTGGGGCAGATACGCAGTATTTT. It translates to CSPRMAGADTQYF.

This clonotype has a count of ten or more. The chain joins TRBV24-1 to TRBJ2-7; tentatively, D is TRBD1 or TRBD2 (5 bases each). Looked up from germline, CDR1 is KGHDR and CDR2 is SFDVKD. The CDR3 contains 13 residues. With 9 bases removed from V and 5 bases from J, the gap between germline ends came to 16 bases. The CDR3 coding sequence is TGTGCCACCGGGGACGGGCCAAAGGACGAGCAGTACTTC. Translating gives CATGDGPKDEQYF.

Only a few counts were recorded for this clonotype. V is TRBV20-1 and J is TRBJ2-3, with a weak D call TRBD2 (5 bases). Germline CDR1 reads DFQATT; CDR2 reads SNEGSKA (reference sequence). The V end lost 6 bases, the J end lost 2 bases, and 21 bases lay between the germline ends. The CDR3 consists of 16 residues. The DNA for the CDR3 is TGCAGTGCGACCGCGCCTAGAGCGGAGTCCACAGATACGCAGTATTTT. As protein: CSATAPRAESTDTQYF.

This clonotype was counted at least ten times. The chain joins TRBV5-1 to TRBJ2-7, with TRBD2 matching 12 bases. From germline, CDR1 is SGHRS and CDR2 YFSETQ. V lost 5 bases and J lost 4; bases outside the gene matches: 10. This CDR3 is 16 amino acids long. The CDR3 coding sequence is TGCGCCAGCAGGCCAGCTAGCGGGAGGGTTTCGTACGAGCAGTACTTC. It codes for CASRPASGRVSYEQYF.

This clonotype showed up just a few times. The rearrangement links TRBV24-1 to TRBJ2-1, with TRBD2 identical over 8 bases. This CDR3 is built from 14 residues. Germline CDR1 KGHDR, CDR2 SFDVKD. V was pared by 9 bases and J by 8 bases, with 11 bases of the junction left unmatched. The CDR3, as DNA: TGTGCCACCGCTCTCGGGGGGGCTGGGGATGAGCAGTTCTTC. Protein: CATALGGAGDEQFF.

The V call is TRBV5-6, the J call TRBJ2-7; D is possibly TRBD2 (6 bases). Trimming shortened V by 4 bases and J by 4 bases, and 9 bases separated the two germline ends. The CDR3 extends over 12 amino acids. Germline V CDR1 and CDR2: SGHDT, YYEEEE. CDR3: CASSVAAYEQYF. CDR3 nucleotides: TGTGCCAGCAGCGTAGCGGCGTACGAGCAGTACTTC.

This clonotype was seen repeatedly, ten times or more. The chain carries TRBV30 and TRBJ2-1; TRBD2 aligns across 9 bases. Trimming cost V 5 bases and J 4 bases; bases outside gene matches: 6. Germline lookup yields CDR1 GTSNPN and CDR2 SVGIG (reference sequence). The CDR3 sequence is 14 residues long. The CDR3 DNA sequence: TGTGCCTGGGGGGGTAGCGGGAGATACAATGAGCAGTTCTTC. The encoded protein is CAWGGSGRYNEQFF.

This clonotype was seen ten or more times. This rearrangement joins TRBV6-1 to TRBJ2-3; 7 bases are shared with TRBD1. J lost 4 bases, V lost 0 bases, and 7 bases had no gene match. Germline V gives CDR1 MNHNS, CDR2 SASEGT. There are 16 residues in the CDR3. CDR3: CASSEANRGYPDTQYF. The CDR3 DNA is TGTGCCAGCAGTGAAGCTAACAGGGGATATCCAGATACGCAGTATTTT.

This clonotype came up many times. V and J are TRBV7-6 and TRBJ2-1; TRBD2 matches at 14 bases. Trimming cost V 5 bases and J 4 bases; bases outside gene matches: 4. The CDR3 is made up of 16 amino acids. Germline V lookup: CDR1 SGHVS, CDR2 FNYEAQ. The CDR3 bases are TGTGCCAGCAGCATAAGGACTAGCGGGAGGTACAATGAGCAGTTCTTC. Translated: CASSIRTSGRYNEQFF.

In this sample, this clonotype turned up many times. V gene TRBV7-2 combines with J gene TRBJ2-5; 8 bases map to TRBD2. The CDR3 is 15 residues long. The V and J ends lost 7 bases and 4 bases, in that order; junction bases with no gene match: 11. Germline CDR1 is SGHTA and CDR2 is FQGNSA. In DNA, the CDR3 is TGTGCCAGCAAGAGGCAGGGACTAGGAGCAGAGACCCAGTACTTC. Amino acids: CASKRQGLGAETQYF. The variable domain in full, with the rest retrieved from reference TRBV7-2 and TRBJ2-5, is GAGVSQSPSNKVTEKGKDVELRCDPISGHTALYWYRQSLGQGLEFLIYFQGNSAPDKSGLPSDRFSAERTGGSVSTLTIQRTQQEDSAVYLCASKRQGLGAETQYFGPGTRLLVL.

This clonotype was seen only a few times. V is TRBV29-1 and J is TRBJ2-1; 11 bases map to TRBD2. This CDR3 contains 16 residues. In germline, CDR1 is SQVTM, CDR2 ANQGSEA. V lost 4 bases and J lost 0; bases outside the gene matches: 5. The CDR3 region is CSVVTSGSSSYNEQFF. Here the CDR3 DNA reads TGCAGCGTTGTAACTAGCGGGAGCAGCTCCTACAATGAGCAGTTCTTC.

This clonotype has at least ten counts. This chain connects TRBV28 to TRBJ2-7; 7 nucleotides align to TRBD1. V gave up 4 bases and J gave up 2 bases; unmatched junction bases: 8. Germline V gene data show CDR1 as MDHEN and CDR2 as SYDVKM. This CDR3 is 15 amino acids long. CDR3 nucleotides: TGTGCCAGCAGTTCCAGGGACAGCCGAGCCTACGAGCAGTACTTC. Its translation: CASSSRDSRAYEQYF.

This clonotype was observed many times. The chain employs TRBV20-1 and TRBJ2-4; D gene unclear. The CDR3 loop spans 15 amino acids. The ends were cut back, 1 base at V and 2 bases at J, with 12 bases in the middle. Per germline, CDR1 DFQATT and CDR2 SNEGSKA (reference sequence). The CDR3 reads CSARAYLGSKNIQYF. In DNA form, the CDR3 reads TGCAGTGCTAGAGCCTACTTGGGGTCCAAAAACATTCAGTACTTC.